This entry lists 13 T cell receptor beta chains sequenced from one sample in a study of vaccination effects on CD4 cells after COVID-19. Prior to sequencing, the ViraFEST assay stimulated PBMC with viral peptide pools, which expanded the antigen-specific CD4+ T cells. Following a 10-day culture, CD4+ T cells were purified. Nucleocapsid antibody tests were negative, and the vaccine recipients had no prior SARS-CoV-2 infection. These receptors lack a known antigen. Profiled with immunoSEQ multiplex PCR; TCRdb holds only in-frame clones, not every one. The profile shows tens of thousands of clones, about 76% of them singletons. The material was CD4+ T cells from PBMCs cultured with SARS-CoV-2 spike peptides, obtained before COVID-19 vaccination. The receptors were gathered from a human donor who received a COVID-19 vaccine.

The chain combines TRBV6-2 or TRBV6-3 with TRBJ2-5; 11 bases map to TRBD2. The germline CDR1 and CDR2 sequences are MNHEY and SVGEGT. V trimming: 2 bases; J trimming: 4 bases; junction bases outside the gene matches: 6. The CDR3 runs to 16 residues. The CDR3 here is CASSYGGSGRGETQYF. Written as DNA, the CDR3 is TGTGCCAGCAGTTACGGTGGTAGCGGGAGGGGAGAGACCCAGTACTTC.

The count of this clone is one. V is TRBV7-9 and J is TRBJ1-4; unclear D gene. Germline V CDR1 and CDR2: SEHNR, FQNEAQ (reference sequence). The CDR3 length is 15 residues. V dropped 1 base and J dropped 2 bases, with 8 bases sitting between them. CDR3 protein: CASSLETLTNEKLFF. The CDR3 nucleotides read TGTGCCAGCAGCTTAGAGACGCTTACTAATGAAAAACTGTTTTTT.

This clone was observed a few times. DNA for the CDR3: TGTGCCAGCAGCTTGGCCGGGGCAGCCAAAAACATTCAGTACTTC. Amino acid sequence: CASSLAGAAKNIQYF. The V gene is TRBV5-4, the J gene TRBJ2-4; D is possibly TRBD1 or TRBD2 (5 bases each). Germline CDR1 and CDR2: SGHNT and YYREEE (reference sequence). The CDR3 is made up of 15 amino acids. Trimming took off 0 bases at V and 0 bases at J, with 7 bases between the two ends.

This sequence joins TRBV5-6 and TRBJ2-7; D ambiguous. Deletions cut 3 bases from V and 5 bases from J, with 9 bases between. In germline, CDR1 is SGHDT, CDR2 YYEEEE. This CDR3 has 12 residues. CDR3 amino acids: CASSSWIDEQYF. The DNA of the CDR3 is TGTGCCAGCAGCTCTTGGATAGACGAGCAGTACTTC.

This sequence joins TRBV6-5 and TRBJ2-7, with 9 nucleotides matching TRBD1. V gave up 7 bases and J gave up 2 bases; unmatched junction bases: 6. In germline, CDR1 is MNHEY, CDR2 SVGAGI. The CDR3 runs 14 residues. The chain's CDR3 is CASKIRQGAYEQYF. The CDR3 DNA is TGTGCCAGCAAAATCCGACAGGGGGCCTACGAGCAGTACTTC.

This clone appeared a single time. The V and J genes are TRBV19 and TRBJ1-4; TRBD1 is a possible D gene (5 bases). This CDR3 has 14 residues. V was trimmed by 6 bases and J by 3 bases, leaving 11 bases between them. Per the germline V gene, CDR1 is LNHDA and CDR2 is SQIVND (reference sequence). CDR3 in amino acids: CASRPGGSNEKLFF. As DNA, the CDR3 is TGTGCCAGTAGACCGGGGGGGTCTAATGAAAAACTGTTTTTT.

The sample holds a few counts of this clone. The CDR3 nucleotides read TGTGCCAGCAGCTTGAACAGGGCCTCTGGGAATGAGCAGTTCTTC. This translates into CASSLNRASGNEQFF. The V gene is TRBV11-2, the J gene TRBJ2-1, with D perhaps TRBD1 (6 bases). CDR1 SGHAT and CDR2 FQNNGV come from the germline V gene. V was pared by 3 bases and J by 7 bases, with 16 bases between. This CDR3 comprises 15 residues.

A single count supports this clone. The chain is built from TRBV6-5 and TRBJ1-6, with 9 positions matching TRBD1. The CDR3 is made up of 15 amino acids. The J segment lost 7 bases and the V segment lost 5 bases, leaving 6 bases of the junction unmatched. Germline V gene lookup returns CDR1 MNHEY and CDR2 SVGAGI. The CDR3 sequence is CASSRDRVRNSPLHF. The DNA of the CDR3 is TGTGCCAGCAGTAGGGACAGGGTGCGGAATTCACCCCTCCACTTT.

This clone appeared a single time. The rearrangement uses TRBV2 and TRBJ2-3; 12 nucleotides line up with TRBD2. Germline-derived CDR1 and CDR2 are SNHLY and FYNNEI. CDR3 size: 19 residues. The V segment lost 6 bases and the J segment 0 bases; nucleotides outside the gene matches: 13. CDR3 DNA sequence: TGTGCCAGCAGCCTTTACGGGCTAGCGGGGGGGCTTAGCACAGATACGCAGTATTTT. Translating it yields CASSLYGLAGGLSTDTQYF. The full variable domain, rest sourced from reference TRBV2 and TRBJ2-3, is EPEVTQTPSHQVTQMGQEVILRCVPISNHLYFYWYRQILGQKVEFLVSFYNNEISEKSEIFDDQFSVERPDGSNFTLKIRSTKLEDSAMYFCASSLYGLAGGLSTDTQYFGPGTRLTVL.

This clone was counted once. The V call is TRBV5-6, the J call TRBJ2-7, with 7 bases matching TRBD1. Trimming removed 2 bases from V and 2 bases from J; junction bases left unmatched: 4. The CDR3 covers 14 residues. CDR1 SGHDT and CDR2 YYEEEE come from the germline V gene. The CDR3 loop is CASSFWDRPYEQYF. The DNA for the CDR3 is TGTGCCAGCAGCTTCTGGGACAGACCCTACGAGCAGTACTTC. Combining the CDR3 with reference TRBV5-6 and TRBJ2-7 gives the whole variable domain DAGVTQSPTHLIKTRGQQVTLRCSPKSGHDTVSWYQQALGQGPQFIFQYYEEEERQRGNFPDRFSGHQFPNYSSELNVNALLLGDSALYLCASSFWDRPYEQYFGPGTRLTVT.

The chain joins TRBV19 to TRBJ2-2, with a weak D call TRBD1 (6 bases). Trimming removed 7 bases from V and 0 bases from J, with 18 bases in between. Germline V gives CDR1 LNHDA, CDR2 SQIVND (reference sequence). The CDR3 consists of 17 residues. The CDR3 reads CASTKRDILANTGELFF. The CDR3 coding sequence is TGTGCCAGTACCAAGAGGGACATCTTGGCGAACACCGGGGAGCTGTTTTTT.

V usage is TRBV7-8 and J usage is TRBJ1-5; 9 nucleotides align to TRBD1. The CDR3 runs to 15 residues. Germline CDR1 and CDR2: SGHVS and FQNEAQ. V lost 5 bases and J lost 6; bases outside the gene matches: 8. The CDR3 loop reads CASSLRGQGRQPQHF. DNA of the CDR3: TGTGCCAGCAGCCTTAGGGGACAGGGACGTCAGCCCCAGCATTTT. Combining the CDR3 with reference TRBV7-8 and TRBJ1-5 gives the whole variable domain GAGVSQSPRYKVAKRGQDVALRCDPISGHVSLFWYQQALGQGPEFLTYFQNEAQLDKSGLPSDRFFAERPEGSVSTLKIQRTQQEDSAVYLCASSLRGQGRQPQHFGDGTRLSIL.

This clone was observed a single time. This chain links TRBV2 with TRBJ2-1, with 7 bases identical to TRBD2. The J segment lost 1 base and the V segment lost 9 bases, leaving 9 bases of the junction unmatched. The CDR3 is 15 residues long. Germline V gene lookup returns CDR1 SNHLY and CDR2 FYNNEI. CDR3 coding DNA: TGTGCCAGGGAGGCTAGCGGCAGTTCCTACAATGAGCAGTTCTTC. It translates to CAREASGSSYNEQFF.